Listed here are 28 T cell receptor beta chains from one sample, sequenced in a study of CD8 T cells in ankylosing spondylitis. TCRdb reprocessed the 5' RACE reads via MiXCR and lists one record per CDR3 protein. The data hold more than 200,000 distinct CDR3 sequences, with about 24% observed a single time. The sequenced material came from blood, either unsorted or a sorted T cell fraction (not recorded which). These receptors all come from a male donor with ankylosing spondylitis or in good health (not recorded which).

This clonotype came up many times. The chain carries TRBV19 and TRBJ1-6, with D possibly TRBD1 on 5 matching bases. The V and J ends lost 5 bases and 14 bases respectively, with 7 bases between them. The CDR3 has 10 amino acids. The germline CDR1 and CDR2 sequences are LNHDA and SQIVND (reference sequence). The CDR3 sequence is CASSLGALHF. For the CDR3, the DNA is TGTGCCAGTAGTCTGGGGGCCCTCCACTTT.

This clonotype occurred a few times. This rearrangement joins TRBV7-6 to TRBJ1-1; tentatively, D is TRBD1 (6 bases). CDR1 is SGHVS and CDR2 is FNYEAQ in the germline V gene. Trimming stripped 1 base from V and 4 bases from J, with 22 bases between. The CDR3 sequence is 18 residues long. CDR3 sequence reads: CASSLGVRGLPWGTEAFF. The CDR3 coding sequence is TGTGCCAGCAGCTTAGGTGTCAGGGGTCTCCCGTGGGGCACTGAAGCTTTCTTT.

This chain uses TRBV6-6 with TRBJ1-1, with D unclear. Trimming stripped 0 bases from V and 3 bases from J, with 5 bases between. This CDR3 contains 13 residues. Germline V CDR1 and CDR2: MNHNY, SVGAGI (reference sequence). The CDR3 DNA reads as TGTGCCAGCAGTTACTCGGCCTACACTGAAGCTTTCTTT. The encoded protein is CASSYSAYTEAFF.

V is TRBV11-2 and J is TRBJ2-5, with 7 bases lining up with TRBD2. The CDR3 totals 14 residues. Per the germline V gene, CDR1 is SGHAT and CDR2 is FQNNGV. Trimming took 3 bases from V and 5 from J; bases not matched to a gene: 6. DNA for the CDR3: TGTGCCAGCAGCTTTGGGGGGGTTTACGAGACCCAGTACTTC. It specifies CASSFGGVYETQYF.

The sample holds a few counts of this clonotype. The CDR3 loop is CASTPGGSYGYTF. The CDR3 DNA sequence: TGTGCCAGCACCCCGGGGGGGTCCTATGGCTACACCTTC. The chain recombines TRBV12-3 or TRBV12-4 with TRBJ1-2; maybe TRBD1 (5 bases). With 7 bases removed from V and 4 bases from J, the gap between germline ends came to 13 bases. The CDR3 extends over 13 amino acids.

The rearrangement links TRBV20-1 to TRBJ2-6; D gene ambiguous. This CDR3 has 13 residues. V lost 8 bases and J 0 bases, leaving 8 bases between the germline ends. The germline CDR1 and CDR2 sequences are DFQATT and SNEGSKA (reference sequence). CDR3 protein: CSTLSSGANVLTF. The CDR3 coding sequence is TGCAGTACACTCAGCTCTGGGGCCAACGTCCTGACTTTC.

The chain recombines TRBV20-1 with TRBJ1-1; 7 nucleotides agree with TRBD1. Germline V gives CDR1 DFQATT, CDR2 SNEGSKA (reference sequence). The CDR3 is made up of 13 amino acids. Trimming took 4 bases from V and 6 from J; bases not matched to a gene: 8. CDR3 sequence reads: CSANRQGGPEAFF. In DNA form, the CDR3 reads TGCAGTGCTAACCGACAGGGAGGACCTGAAGCTTTCTTT.

This clonotype was seen repeatedly, ten times or more. This sequence joins TRBV20-1 and TRBJ2-5; no definite D call. Trimming pared 3 bases from V and 2 bases from J, leaving 13 bases between. The CDR3 totals 14 residues. Looked up from germline, CDR1 is DFQATT and CDR2 is SNEGSKA (reference sequence). The CDR3: CSARLPKPQETQYF. The CDR3 nucleotides are TGCAGTGCTAGGTTGCCCAAGCCTCAAGAGACCCAGTACTTC.

The chain joins TRBV15 to TRBJ2-3; tentatively, D is TRBD1 or TRBD2 (5 bases each). Germline V gives CDR1 LNHNV, CDR2 YYDKDF (reference sequence). Trimming removed 8 bases at V and 6 bases at J, with 15 bases between. There are 13 residues in the CDR3. The CDR3 DNA reads TGTGCCACCCGAATGGGGGAATCGGATACGCAGTATTTT. Its protein is CATRMGESDTQYF.

V gene TRBV12-3 or TRBV12-4 combines with J gene TRBJ2-3; TRBD1 matches 7 bases. The CDR3 is made up of 14 amino acids. J lost 1 base, V lost 6 bases, and 4 bases had no gene match. In DNA form, the CDR3 reads TGTGCCAGCAGAGACAGGGCGGGCACAGATACGCAGTATTTT. As protein: CASRDRAGTDTQYF.

This clonotype was seen many times. The V call is TRBV5-1, the J call TRBJ2-2, with D unclear. V was cut by 0 bases and J by 6 bases, with 9 bases left in between. The CDR3 covers 14 residues. Germline-derived CDR1 and CDR2 are SGHRS and YFSETQ. This chain's CDR3 is CASSLVQDSGELFF. The DNA of the CDR3 is TGCGCCAGCAGCTTGGTGCAGGATTCCGGGGAGCTGTTTTTT. The complete variable domain, with remaining parts taken from reference TRBV5-1 and TRBJ2-2, reads KAGVTQTPRYLIKTRGQQVTLSCSPISGHRSVSWYQQTPGQGLQFLFEYFSETQRNKGNFPGRFSGRQFSNSRSEMNVSTLELGDSALYLCASSLVQDSGELFFGEGSRLTVL.

This clonotype was recorded at least ten times. The V call is TRBV12-3 or TRBV12-4, the J call TRBJ2-3; D remains ambiguous. Trimming left V 5 bases short and J 0 bases short, with 3 bases between. This CDR3 is 12 amino acids long. CDR3 nucleotides: TGTGCCAGCAGTCCTAGCACAGATACGCAGTATTTT. It translates to CASSPSTDTQYF.

The chain is built from TRBV15 and TRBJ2-3, with D perhaps TRBD2 (5 bases). Germline loops: CDR1 LNHNV, CDR2 YYDKDF (reference sequence). The CDR3 length is 15 residues. Trimming took off 0 bases at V and 4 bases at J, with 11 bases between the two ends. In DNA, the CDR3 is TGTGCCACCAGCAGAGACCAGAGGGAAGCAGATACGCAGTATTTT. Translation: CATSRDQREADTQYF.

This sequence joins TRBV7-9 and TRBJ2-7; 7 bases fit TRBD1. CDR1 and CDR2 from the germline V gene are SEHNR and FQNEAQ (reference sequence). The CDR3 has 15 amino acids. V trimming: 3 bases; J trimming: 0 bases; junction bases outside the gene matches: 5. The CDR3 DNA is TGTGCCAGCAGCTTGAGACAGGGATACTCCTACGAGCAGTACTTC. It encodes CASSLRQGYSYEQYF.

This clonotype came up many times. This chain joins TRBV25-1 and TRBJ1-1, with a weak D call TRBD1 (5 bases). CDR3 length: 14 amino acids. V lost 2 bases and J lost 3, with 10 bases in between. Germline CDR1 MGHDK, CDR2 SYGVNS. The DNA for the CDR3 is TGTGCCAGCAGTGAACCCGGGGCAGACACTGAAGCTTTCTTT. This sequence encodes CASSEPGADTEAFF.

The rearrangement uses TRBV5-5 and TRBJ2-7; TRBD2 matches 7 bases. The trim removed 0 bases at V and 3 bases at J, leaving 6 bases unmatched. The CDR3 runs to 15 residues. In germline, CDR1 is SGHKS, CDR2 YYEKEE (reference sequence). CDR3 in DNA: TGTGCCAGCAGCTTGGGTCTAGCGGCCTACTACGAGCAGTACTTC. It codes for CASSLGLAAYYEQYF. Looking up the rest from reference TRBV5-5 and TRBJ2-7 gives the full variable domain: DAGVTQSPTHLIKTRGQQVTLRCSPISGHKSVSWYQQVLGQGPQFIFQYYEKEERGRGNFPDRFSARQFPNYSSELNVNALLLGDSALYLCASSLGLAAYYEQYFGPGTRLTVT.

This clonotype occurred a few times. Here the CDR3 reads CASSSLFVGASKNEQFF. The CDR3 nucleotides are TGTGCCAGCAGTTCCCTCTTCGTCGGAGCCAGCAAGAATGAGCAGTTCTTC. V gene TRBV12-3 or TRBV12-4 combines with J gene TRBJ2-1; D unclear. V gave up 4 bases and J gave up 7 bases, with 23 bases separating them. There are 17 residues in the CDR3.

This chain links TRBV10-3 with TRBJ2-2; 9 bases are a match to TRBD2. CDR1 and CDR2 (germline): ENHRY, SYGVKD. The CDR3 runs to 14 residues. The V gene end was trimmed by 6 bases and the J gene end by 4 bases; junction bases not matched to a gene: 3. The CDR3 loop reads CAIRGSGGTGELFF. The CDR3 DNA follows: TGTGCCATCAGGGGTAGCGGGGGCACCGGGGAGCTGTTTTTT.

Here the CDR3 DNA reads TGTGCCAGCAGTGAAGTAGCGGGGGGTTCCTACGAGCAGTACTTC. Amino acids: CASSEVAGGSYEQYF. V and J are TRBV2 and TRBJ2-7; 10 positions match TRBD2. Germline trimming cut 1 base from V and 1 base from J; bases unmatched to any gene: 1. This CDR3 spans 15 amino acids. CDR1 is SNHLY and CDR2 is FYNNEI in the germline V gene.

The chain uses TRBV20-1 and TRBJ2-3, with 9 bases matching TRBD2. Germline loops: CDR1 DFQATT, CDR2 SNEGSKA (reference sequence). Unmatched junction bases numbered 9, after V lost 8 bases and J lost 6 bases. CDR3 size: 13 residues. For the CDR3, the DNA is TGCAGTACCCTAGCGGGGAGGCTGGATACGCAGTATTTT. Encoded protein: CSTLAGRLDTQYF.

This clonotype has at least ten counts. V usage is TRBV10-3 and J usage is TRBJ2-4; D ambiguous. The CDR3 has 16 residues. Germline assignment: CDR1 ENHRY and CDR2 SYGVKD. V was trimmed by 2 bases and J by 0 bases, leaving 11 bases between them. The CDR3 bases are TGTGCCATCAGTGAGACAGTTAACCTAGCCAAAAACATTCAGTACTTC. This encodes CAISETVNLAKNIQYF.

This clonotype showed up many times. The chain combines TRBV12-3 or TRBV12-4 with TRBJ1-1; a weak D match, TRBD1 (5 bases). V was clipped by 2 bases and J by 7 bases, with 11 bases between them. The CDR3 sequence is 13 residues long. CDR3 amino acids: CASSLQGPYEAFF. CDR3 coding DNA: TGTGCCAGCAGTTTACAGGGACCCTATGAAGCTTTCTTT.

This chain connects TRBV20-1 to TRBJ2-5, with D unresolved. CDR3 length: 13 residues. With 6 bases removed from V and 2 bases from J, the gap between germline ends came to 13 bases. Germline V gene sequence: CDR1 DFQATT, CDR2 SNEGSKA (reference sequence). The CDR3 DNA reads TGCAGTGCCAAGTTACCCGGTCAAGAGACCCAGTACTTC. Protein product: CSAKLPGQETQYF.

In this sample, this clonotype turned up many times. The J gene is TRBJ1-6, the V gene TRBV5-1; 7 nucleotides agree with TRBD1. Germline CDR1 SGHRS, CDR2 YFSETQ. The CDR3 loop spans 14 amino acids. V shed 4 bases, J shed 7 bases, and the junction held 5 bases outside the gene matches. The CDR3 coding sequence is TGCGCCAGCAGCCGACAGGGACCCAATTCACCCCTCCACTTT. Translating gives CASSRQGPNSPLHF.

In this sample, this clonotype turned up many times. The chain uses TRBV20-1 and TRBJ2-5; the D is unclear. V was shortened by 2 bases and J by 1 base, with 11 bases between the two germline ends. The CDR3 loop spans 14 amino acids. Germline CDR1 DFQATT, CDR2 SNEGSKA (reference sequence). CDR3 in DNA: TGCAGTGCTAGATTCGCAGGCCCCCAAGAGACCCAGTACTTC. Translation gives CSARFAGPQETQYF.

The chain couples TRBV20-1 to TRBJ2-3; possibly TRBD1 for D (5 bases). CDR1 and CDR2 (germline): DFQATT, SNEGSKA (reference sequence). V was clipped by 1 base and J by 7 bases, with 9 bases between them. There are 12 residues in the CDR3. The CDR3 DNA reads TGCAGTGCTAGAGTGGGGCCCCATACGCAGTATTTT. Its protein product is CSARVGPHTQYF.

The CDR3 region is CSARDRDRGMDEQYF. As DNA, the CDR3 is TGCAGTGCTAGAGACCGGGACAGGGGAATGGACGAGCAGTACTTC. The chain carries TRBV20-1 and TRBJ2-7, with 10 positions matching TRBD1. This CDR3 spans 15 amino acids. The V gene's germline CDR1 is DFQATT and CDR2 SNEGSKA (reference sequence). J gave up 5 bases and V 0 bases, and 7 bases lay outside the gene matches.

V is TRBV27 and J is TRBJ2-3; 8 bases are a match to TRBD2. The junction had 6 bases not matched to a gene; V was cut back by 7 bases and J by 0 bases. Germline CDR1 is MNHEY and CDR2 is SMNVEV (reference sequence). The CDR3 is made up of 15 amino acids. The CDR3 reads CASNPLAGSTDTQYF. Here the CDR3 DNA reads TGTGCCAGCAATCCCCTAGCGGGTAGCACAGATACGCAGTATTTT.